This T cell receptor beta chain was captured in a study of early T cells in non-severe SARS-CoV-2 infection. Overall study context: Chains stayed unpaired after sequencing of bulk RNA from unsorted whole blood. Study-level findings and limits: VDJdb matches were skewed toward anti-spike CD8 T cell responses.

In the library, individual cDNA molecules carried attached unique molecular identifiers. TCRdb used MiXCR to reprocess the 5' RACE reads, holding one entry per CDR3 protein. The sample includes some 60,000 distinct CDR3 sequences, 7% to 8% seen only once; the top ten take 3% to 4%. This clonotype was seen a few times. No antigen is known for it. The length of the CDR3 is 11 residues. Germline V gene lookup returns CDR1 SNHLY and CDR2 FYNNEI. The V gene lost 4 bases and the J gene lost 10 bases, with 9 bases spanning the gap. This sequence joins TRBV2 and TRBJ2-3, with D tentatively TRBD2 (5 bases). Sequencing input: whole blood. This TCR was recovered from an adult who was a healthcare worker with PCR-confirmed SARS-CoV-2 infection or an uninfected control (not recorded which). The CDR3 sequence: CASSAGIAQYF. CDR3 in DNA: TGTGCCAGCAGTGCGGGGATAGCGCAGTATTTT.